The 4 T cell receptor beta chains given below trace back to one sample, sequenced in a study of PD-1 blockade in classical Hodgkin lymphoma. After autologous stem cell transplantation all patients relapsed, and prior brentuximab vedotin exposure differed between cohorts. Only in-frame clones appear in the TCRdb table, and some are missing; sequencing was by immunoSEQ multiplex PCR. Here the sample spans under 25,000 clones, 70% to 85% being singletons. The sequencing used peripheral blood mononuclear cells (PBMCs), collected before the second cycle of nivolumab. These receptor sequences come from a human donor with classical Hodgkin lymphoma.

This clone appeared a single time. The chain uses TRBV14 and TRBJ2-7; D perhaps matches TRBD1 (6 bases). The ends were cut back, 1 base at V and 7 bases at J, with 14 bases in the middle. Germline V CDR1 and CDR2: SGHDN, FVKESK. The length of the CDR3 is 14 residues. Here the CDR3 reads CASSQAQGFYEQYF. DNA of the CDR3: TGTGCCAGCAGCCAAGCACAGGGTTTTTATGAGCAGTACTTC.

The V gene is TRBV19, the J gene TRBJ1-5; D call uncertain. Trimming left V 3 bases short and J 7 bases short, with 13 bases between. From germline, CDR1 is LNHDA and CDR2 SQIVND (reference sequence). The CDR3 runs 14 residues. CDR3 loop: CASSIFIGSQPQHF. DNA of the CDR3: TGTGCCAGTAGTATTTTTATCGGTTCGCAGCCCCAGCATTTT.

The chain has TRBV19 and TRBJ1-5; D is possibly TRBD1 (6 bases). The germline gives CDR1 LNHDA, CDR2 SQIVND (reference sequence). Trimming removed 6 bases at V and 3 bases at J, with 12 bases between. This CDR3 is built from 14 residues. The CDR3 loop is CASSQTGLNQPQHF. CDR3 in DNA: TGTGCCAGTAGCCAAACAGGGCTCAATCAGCCCCAGCATTTT.

This clone was recorded a few times. The chain carries TRBV19 and TRBJ2-3; 10 bases are shared with TRBD2. Germline V gene data show CDR1 as LNHDA and CDR2 as SQIVND (reference sequence). CDR3 length: 15 residues. The trim removed 11 bases at V and 4 bases at J, leaving 12 bases unmatched. The DNA for the CDR3 is TGTGCCGTCTCTAGCGGGAGTTACTCGGCAGATACGCAGTATTTT. Translated: CAVSSGSYSADTQYF.